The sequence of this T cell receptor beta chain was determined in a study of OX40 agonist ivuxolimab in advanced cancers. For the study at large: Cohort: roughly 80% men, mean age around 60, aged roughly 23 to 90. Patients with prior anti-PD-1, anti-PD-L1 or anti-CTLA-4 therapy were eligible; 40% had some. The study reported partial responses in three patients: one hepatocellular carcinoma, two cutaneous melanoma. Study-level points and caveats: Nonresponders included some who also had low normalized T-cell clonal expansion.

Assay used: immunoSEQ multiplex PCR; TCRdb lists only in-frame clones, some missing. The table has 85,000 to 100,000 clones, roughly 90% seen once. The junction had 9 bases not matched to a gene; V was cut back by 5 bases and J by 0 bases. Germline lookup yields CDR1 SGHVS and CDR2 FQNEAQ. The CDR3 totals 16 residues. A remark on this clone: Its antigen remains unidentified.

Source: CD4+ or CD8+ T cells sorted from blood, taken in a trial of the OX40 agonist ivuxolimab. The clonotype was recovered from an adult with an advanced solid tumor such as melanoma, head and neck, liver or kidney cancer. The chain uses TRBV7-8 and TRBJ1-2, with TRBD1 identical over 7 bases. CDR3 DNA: TGTGCCAGCAGCCCCTATGACAGGGAGGCTAACTATGGCTACACCTTC. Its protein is CASSPYDREANYGYTF.